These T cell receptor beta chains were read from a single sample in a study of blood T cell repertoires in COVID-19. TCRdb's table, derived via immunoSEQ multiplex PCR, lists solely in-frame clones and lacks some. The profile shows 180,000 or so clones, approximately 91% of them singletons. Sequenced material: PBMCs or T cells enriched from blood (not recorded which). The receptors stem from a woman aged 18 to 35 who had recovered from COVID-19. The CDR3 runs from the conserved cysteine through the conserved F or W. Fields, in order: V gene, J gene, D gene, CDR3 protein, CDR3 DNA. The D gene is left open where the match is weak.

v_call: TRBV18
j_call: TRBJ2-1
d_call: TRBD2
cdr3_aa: CASSQTAGANEQFF
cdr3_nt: TGTGCCAGCTCCCAAACAGCGGGAGCCAATGAGCAGTTCTTC

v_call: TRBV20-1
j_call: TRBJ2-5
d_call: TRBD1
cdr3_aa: CSAGTEETQYF
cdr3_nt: TGCAGTGCTGGGACAGAAGAGACCCAGTACTTC

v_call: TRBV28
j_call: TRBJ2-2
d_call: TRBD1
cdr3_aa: CASSQAGQDTGELFF
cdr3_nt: TGTGCCAGCAGTCAAGCCGGACAGGACACCGGGGAGCTGTTTTTT

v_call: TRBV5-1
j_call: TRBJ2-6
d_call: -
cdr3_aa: CASSLGGTGANVLTF
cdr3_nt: TGCGCCAGCAGCTTGGGCGGGACTGGGGCCAACGTCCTGACTTTC

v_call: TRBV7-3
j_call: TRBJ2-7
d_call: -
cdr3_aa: CASSLEAGSSYEQYF
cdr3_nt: TGTGCCAGCAGCTTAGAGGCGGGGAGCTCCTACGAGCAGTACTTC

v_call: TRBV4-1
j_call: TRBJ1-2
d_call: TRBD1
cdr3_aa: CASSQDPGGGDGYTF
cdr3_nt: TGCGCCAGCAGCCAAGATCCAGGAGGGGGCGATGGCTACACCTTC

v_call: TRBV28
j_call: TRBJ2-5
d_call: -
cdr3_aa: CASSWGLAEETQYF
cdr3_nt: TGTGCCAGCAGTTGGGGGCTAGCGGAAGAGACCCAGTACTTC

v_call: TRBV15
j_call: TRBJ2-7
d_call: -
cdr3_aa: CATSRGEGDHNEQYF
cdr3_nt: TGTGCCACCAGCAGAGGTGAGGGGGACCATAACGAGCAGTACTTC

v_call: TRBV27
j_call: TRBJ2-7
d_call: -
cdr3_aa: CASSLVAARGYEQYF
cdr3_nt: TGTGCCAGCAGTTTAGTTGCAGCGCGAGGCTACGAGCAGTACTTC

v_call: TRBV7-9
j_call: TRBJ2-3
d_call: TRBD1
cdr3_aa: CASSTPGGSTDTQYF
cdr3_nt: TGTGCCAGCAGCACCCCAGGGGGCTCGACAGATACGCAGTATTTT